Included here is one T cell receptor beta chain sequence, with context. Its cognate antigen is unknown. This CDR3 spans 15 amino acids. Deletions cut 0 bases from V and 2 bases from J, with 11 bases between. The germline gives CDR1 SEHNR, CDR2 FQNEAQ (reference sequence). The record originates from a study of Ad26.COV2.S vaccination and SARS-CoV-2 variants. Looking at the study overall: Participants got Ad26.COV2.S intramuscularly, once or twice 56 days apart. Overall study results and limits: CD8+ and CD4+ T cells specific for spike reportedly responded with substantial breadth after vaccination. Across vaccine and placebo recipients, the breadth of non-spike TCRs was similar.

Treatment in this sample: around 19 received Ad26.COV2.S at low or high dose, single or two shots; several received placebo; per-sample allocation not given. Day 63 after the first injection of vaccine or placebo was the sampling time. Only in-frame clones appear in the TCRdb table, and some are missing; sequencing was by immunoSEQ multiplex PCR. The sample holds about 350,000 clones, approximately 86% seen once. The source was peripheral blood, collected in a trial of Ad26.COV2.S vaccine versus placebo. This TCR derives from a person aged 18-60 years who received the Ad26.COV2.S COVID-19 vaccine or a placebo. The rearrangement uses TRBV7-9 and TRBJ2-7, with a possible D match to TRBD1 (6 bases). The CDR3 reads CASSLAQGPPYEQYF. The CDR3 DNA is TGTGCCAGCAGCTTAGCCCAGGGGCCGCCCTACGAGCAGTACTTC.